The clone carrying this T cell receptor beta chain came up many times. Its target is unknown. This specimen belongs to a study of human T cells and chemical hapten exposure. Study-wide background: A 2 cm by 2 cm inner upper arm patch received 2% DPC for sensitization. While the approximately 23-week study was under way, patients received diphenylcyclopropenone on the scalp every week.

Time point given: patch test 1, 2 weeks after DPC sensitization. As for treatment: therapeutic diphenylcyclopropenone sensitization with weekly scalp DPC. How the authors handled the data: Counting gave a median of 95,638 TCRs per sample, with values ranging from roughly 23,224 to 700,000. In TCRdb, the RACE reads were re-called with MiXCR into one record per CDR3 protein. The V and J calls shown here were made by TCRdb, not taken from the authors' results. Among about 360,000 distinct CDR3 sequences, roughly 6.9% were seen once, and the ten largest hold 7.5% to 8.5%. Germline loops: CDR1 LGHDT, CDR2 YNNKEL (reference sequence). Losses at the gene ends were 0 bases for V and 5 bases for J; bases not matched to a gene: 3. CDR3 length: 14 residues. Study-wide results and caveats: Controls had significantly fewer large CDR3 similarity clusters than were formed by expanded TCRs.

Specimen: whole blood, collected in connection with sensitization to the hapten diphenylcyclopropenone (DPC). The clonotype comes from a young woman with alopecia areata. Some clones in this sample may be carry-over from other donors' samples. The rearrangement uses TRBV3-1 and TRBJ1-1; 7 nucleotides agree with TRBD1. The CDR3 sequence is CASSQDQGGTEAFF. The CDR3 bases are TGTGCCAGCAGCCAAGATCAGGGGGGAACTGAAGCTTTCTTT. The whole variable domain, remainder taken from reference TRBV3-1 and TRBJ1-1, is DTAVSQTPKYLVTQMGNDKSIKCEQNLGHDTMYWYKQDSKKFLKIMFSYNNKELIINETVPNRFSPKSPDKAHLNLHINSLELGDSAVYFCASSQDQGGTEAFFGQGTRLTVV.